The clone carrying this T cell receptor beta chain appeared many times. For the library, individual cDNA molecules each received unique molecular identifiers. TCRdb independently ran MiXCR on the RACE reads; one entry per CDR3 protein. The data contain more than 90,000 distinct CDR3 sequences, about 10% of them seen just once; the ten biggest clones take up approximately 3.3%. The source of the sample is a study of human T cells and chemical hapten exposure. Time point here: patch test 2, 6 weeks after DPC sensitization. Treatment in this sample: therapeutic diphenylcyclopropenone sensitization with weekly scalp DPC. Unfractionated whole blood served as the source for total RNA extraction. The CDR3 has 13 amino acids. Germline loops: CDR1 SGDLS, CDR2 YYNGEE. V shed 7 bases, J shed 2 bases, and the junction held 2 bases outside the gene matches.

This receptor was taken from a woman between 35 and 50 years old with alopecia areata. Some clones in this sample may be carry-over from other donors' samples. The sample in question was whole blood, obtained in connection with sensitization to the hapten diphenylcyclopropenone (DPC). The gene calls are TRBV9 and TRBJ2-3, with 9 bases aligning to TRBD1. CDR3 region: CASGTGLTDTQYF. In DNA form, the CDR3 reads TGTGCCAGCGGGACAGGGCTCACAGATACGCAGTATTTT.